This passage covers 5 T cell receptor beta chains from one sample sequenced in a study of blood T cell repertoires in COVID-19 (dated by TCRdb to the early 2020s). Preparation of the library involved the immunoSEQ multiplex PCR assay. TCRdb took over this immuneACCESS table, retaining in-frame rearrangements with V and J assigned. Such tables are incomplete; in checked studies, under half of the missing clones stem from an unresolved V gene, and the remainder is unexplained. In this sample the table shows 310,000 or so clones, more than 70% of which occur a single time. The ten top clones hold about 1.2% of the sample. Sequenced sample: peripheral blood. The source is a woman aged 50 to 60 with acute or convalescent COVID-19.

CDR3 amino acids: CASRAGQDGRVQPQHF. CDR3 DNA sequence: TGTGCCAGCAGGGCCGGGCAGGACGGGAGGGTTCAGCCCCAGCATTTT. The chain employs TRBV2 and TRBJ1-5; D gene uncertain. CDR3 size: 16 residues. The germline V and J ends were trimmed by 6 bases and 6 bases, with 21 bases remaining between them. Germline V gives CDR1 SNHLY, CDR2 FYNNEI.

This clone was seen a few times. The chain is built from TRBV7-6 and TRBJ2-7, with TRBD2 matching over 7 bases. After removal of 2 bases from V and 2 bases from J, the junction contained 3 bases not matched to a gene. This CDR3 comprises 14 residues. Germline V CDR1 and CDR2: SGHVS, FNYEAQ. CDR3: CASSLLAVTYEQYF. The CDR3 bases are TGTGCCAGCAGCTTACTAGCGGTCACCTACGAGCAGTACTTC.

The chain joins TRBV7-8 to TRBJ2-1, with 7 bases lining up with TRBD2. The V gene end was trimmed by 3 bases and the J gene end by 4 bases; junction bases not matched to a gene: 3. This CDR3 has 14 residues. Germline CDR1 reads SGHVS; CDR2 reads FQNEAQ. CDR3 sequence reads: CASSFGLVYNEQFF. CDR3 DNA: TGTGCCAGCAGCTTCGGACTAGTTTACAATGAGCAGTTCTTC.

The chain uses TRBV7-2 and TRBJ2-6, with 8 bases lining up with TRBD2. Germline CDR1 reads SGHTA; CDR2 reads FQGNSA. There are 16 residues in the CDR3. After removal of 2 bases from V and 3 bases from J, the junction contained 3 bases not matched to a gene. The CDR3 nucleotides read TGTGCCAGCAGCTTACTAGCGGGTTTTGGGGCCAACGTCCTGACTTTC. Translating it yields CASSLLAGFGANVLTF.

The chain has TRBV2 and TRBJ2-5, with D uncertain. This CDR3 contains 12 residues. V was cut by 7 bases and J by 0 bases, with 6 bases left in between. Germline CDR1 and CDR2: SNHLY and FYNNEI. The CDR3 sequence is CASTRDQETQYF. DNA for the CDR3: TGTGCCAGCACTCGAGACCAAGAGACCCAGTACTTC.